This T cell receptor beta chain was observed in a study of spatial heterogeneity in lung cancer. This sample's time point: sample taken at primary tumor resection. TCRdb recomputed calls from the 5' RACE reads with MiXCR, one row per CDR3 protein. The repertoire holds roughly 40,000 distinct CDR3 sequences, with under 7.5% as singletons. The V and J ends lost 4 bases and 4 bases respectively, with 13 bases between them. This CDR3 is built from 14 residues. Germline CDR1 is LGHDT and CDR2 is YNNKEL (reference sequence). This rearrangement joins TRBV3-1 to TRBJ2-5; D tentatively fits TRBD1 or TRBD2 (5 bases each). The receptor was isolated from a female donor with early-stage non-small cell lung cancer. The specimen was PBMCs, collected at surgery. The CDR3 nucleotides read TGTGCCAGCAGCCTGGGACCCACCAGAGAGACCCAGTACTTC. It encodes CASSLGPTRETQYF.